Listed below are T cell receptor beta chains from one sample, sequenced in a study of shared clonotypes between healthy human individuals. The repertoire was sequenced with immunoSEQ multiplex PCR; TCRdb's copy has only in-frame clones and lacks some. The sample carries 2 million to 3 million clones, roughly 93% recorded once. The sequencing input was naive CD4+ T cells from PBMCs. Receptors originate from a man in his late teens or twenties in good health. Some clones in this sample may be carry-over from other donors' samples. Each CDR3 is given with its conserved first and last residue. A D gene is named only where the DNA matches it firmly. Clone size is stated in some rows and not others, as once, few, many or a class when expanded.

TRBD1,TRBV18,TRBJ1-2,NA,TGTGCCAGCTCACCACCGAAAGGGACAGGGAATGGCTACACCTTC,CASSPPKGTGNGYTF
NA,TRBV5-4,TRBJ2-1,NA,TGTGCCAGCAGCTTGTCAACCAACAATGAGCAGTTCTTC,CASSLSTNNEQFF
NA,TRBV9,TRBJ2-3,NA,TGTGCCAGCAGCGTAGCCGCGACCAGCACAGATACGCAGTATTTT,CASSVAATSTDTQYF
NA,TRBV6-1,TRBJ2-7,NA,TGTGCCAGCAGTGAACAGGGGCGATCCTACTTC,CASSEQGRSYF
NA,TRBV28,TRBJ2-1,NA,TGTGCCAGCAGTTTCCTCGATGGTGTTATCAATGAGCAGTTCTTC,CASSFLDGVINEQFF
NA,TRBV27,TRBJ1-6,NA,TGTGCCAGCAGTTCCGTACCTCCAGGTGTAGGGTCACCCCTCCACTTT,CASSSVPPGVGSPLHF
NA,TRBV30,TRBJ2-7,once,TGTGCCTGGGACGGACGGTCCGCAGGCTACGAGCAGTACTTC,CAWDGRSAGYEQYF
NA,TRBV5-1,TRBJ2-1,NA,TGCGCCAGCAGCCTGTCCTACAATGAGCAGTTCTTC,CASSLSYNEQFF
TRBD1,TRBV7-2,TRBJ2-2,NA,TGTGCCAGCAGCCGAGCAGGGGGCGCGACCGGGGAGCTGTTTTTT,CASSRAGGATGELFF
NA,TRBV7-6,TRBJ2-3,NA,TGTGCCAGCAGCTTAATTTTAGATACGCAGTATTTT,CASSLILDTQYF
NA,TRBV7-2,TRBJ1-5,NA,TGTGCCAGCAGCTTAGATGGCACCTATCAGCCCCAGCATTTT,CASSLDGTYQPQHF
NA,TRBV11-2,TRBJ2-6,NA,TGTGCCAGCAGCTTAGCAGGGGCCGGGGCCAACGTCCTGACTTTC,CASSLAGAGANVLTF
TRBD2,TRBV9,TRBJ2-1,NA,TGTGCCAGCAGCGTAGTGGCTAGCGGGAGTAAATATGAGCAGTTCTTC,CASSVVASGSKYEQFF
TRBD2,TRBV2,TRBJ2-3,once,TGTGCCAGCGCCGCGGGGGGTAGCGTAGATACGCAGTATTTT,CASAAGGSVDTQYF
NA,TRBV5-4,TRBJ2-7,NA,TGTGCCAGCAGAAAACCACCCCACGAGCAGTACTTC,CASRKPPHEQYF
TRBD1,TRBV19,TRBJ1-1,NA,TGTGCCAGTAGTAGAGACCCGACAGGGGGAGCGGTTGCTTTCTTT,CASSRDPTGGAVAFF
NA,TRBV5-1,TRBJ2-5,NA,TGCGCCAGCAGCTTGGGCGGGAAAGAGACCCAGTACTTC,CASSLGGKETQYF
NA,TRBV7-9,TRBJ1-2,few,TGTGCCAGCAGCAGGGACGCTAACTATGGCTACACCTTC,CASSRDANYGYTF
NA,TRBV27,TRBJ1-5,NA,TGTGCCAGCAGTTTCTCACGGACCTATAGCAATCAGCCCCAGCATTTT,CASSFSRTYSNQPQHF
TRBD2,TRBV5-1,TRBJ2-5,NA,TGCGCCAGCAGCCCGGGACTAGCGGGAGGGACCCAGTACTTC,CASSPGLAGGTQYF
NA,TRBV7-9,TRBJ2-5,NA,TGTGCCAGCAGATGGGGCTATATAGAGACCCAGTACTTC,CASRWGYIETQYF
NA,TRBV5-1,TRBJ1-1,NA,TGCGCCAGCAGCAGAGGACAGATAAACACTGAAGCTTTCTTT,CASSRGQINTEAFF
TRBD1,TRBV6-1,TRBJ1-5,once,TGTGCCAGCAGCGCAAGGGACAGCGATCAGCCCCAGCATTTT,CASSARDSDQPQHF
NA,TRBV28,TRBJ1-1,NA,TGTGCCAGCAGTTCGGTTGGCGGACCAAACACTGAAGCTTTCTTT,CASSSVGGPNTEAFF
NA,TRBV6-6,TRBJ1-6,NA,TGTGCCATAAAGGCGGGACACACTAATTCACCCCTCCACTTT,CAIKAGHTNSPLHF
NA,TRBV25-1,TRBJ2-5,NA,TGTGCCAGCAGTGAGAGACAGGCCTACCAAGAGACCCAGTACTTC,CASSERQAYQETQYF
TRBD2,TRBV7-8,TRBJ2-1,NA,TGTGCCAGCAGCTTGGGGCTAGCGGGAGATAACGGCAATGAGCAGTTCTTC,CASSLGLAGDNGNEQFF
TRBD2,TRBV7-2,TRBJ2-7,NA,TGTGCCAGCAGCCCCCGTTTAGCGGGAGACGAAGGGCAGTACTTC,CASSPRLAGDEGQYF
TRBD2,TRBV29-1,TRBJ2-1,NA,TGCAGCGTGACCGGGACTAGCGAAAACTACAATGAGCAGTTCTTC,CSVTGTSENYNEQFF
NA,TRBV6-5,TRBJ1-3,NA,TGTGCCAGCAGATCAGGGATATCCGGAAACACCATATATTTT,CASRSGISGNTIYF
NA,TRBV19,TRBJ1-1,NA,TGTGCCAGTAGTATTTGGGCGGGAAACACTGAAGCTTTCTTT,CASSIWAGNTEAFF
NA,TRBV7-2,TRBJ2-7,NA,TGTGCCAGCAGCTTAGACGACAGACCCCTCGGATACGAGCAGTACTTC,CASSLDDRPLGYEQYF
NA,TRBV28,TRBJ2-1,once,TGTGCCAGCAGTTTAGGGGAGCCCGTATACAATGAGCAGTTCTTC,CASSLGEPVYNEQFF
NA,TRBV28,TRBJ1-3,NA,TGTGCCAGCAGTTTGGCACCGAGCTCTGGAAACACCATATATTTT,CASSLAPSSGNTIYF
NA,TRBV7-2,TRBJ1-1,NA,TGTGCCAGCAGCTTAGTCAACAGGGACACTGAAGCTTTCTTT,CASSLVNRDTEAFF
NA,TRBV28,TRBJ2-2,NA,TGTGCCAGCAGGCTCCCCCAGACACTCCCCGGGGAGCTGTTTTTT,CASRLPQTLPGELFF
TRBD1,TRBV6-5,TRBJ2-7,NA,TGTGCCAGCAGTTACAGGGGGACAGGAGTCTACGAGCAGTACTTC,CASSYRGTGVYEQYF
NA,TRBV28,TRBJ1-5,NA,TGTGCCAGCAGTCAGGACAGTGCTCGGGCGCCCCAGCATTTT,CASSQDSARAPQHF
TRBD1,TRBV30,TRBJ1-2,NA,TGTGCCTCCTCAACGACAGGGGGCTACACCTTC,CASSTTGGYTF
NA,TRBV5-1,TRBJ2-1,NA,TGCGCCAGCAGCACCTCCGGGACCGGGGAAGGGTGGCAGTTCTTC,CASSTSGTGEGWQFF
NA,TRBV7-2,TRBJ2-7,NA,TGTGCCAGCAGCTTAGCGGGGACCTACGAGCAGTACTTC,CASSLAGTYEQYF
TRBD2,TRBV6-5,TRBJ2-1,NA,TGTGCCAGTCGGAGGGTAGCGGGAGCTGTAAATGAGCAGTTCTTC,CASRRVAGAVNEQFF
TRBD2,TRBV7-6,TRBJ2-5,NA,TGTGCCAGCAGCCCCCCCGGGGGGCAAGAGACCCAGTACTTC,CASSPPGGQETQYF
NA,TRBV28,TRBJ2-5,NA,TGTGCCAGCAGCTGGGACCGTAGAACGAAAGAGACCCAGTACTTC,CASSWDRRTKETQYF